A single sample is the source of the 8 T cell receptor beta chains below, sequenced in a study of blood T cells in healthy people across ages. A second roughly 6 to 12 cycle PCR used barcoded and J-beta primers. TCRdb re-analysed the 5' RACE reads in MiXCR, keeping a single row per CDR3 protein. The sample shows 780,000 or so distinct CDR3 sequences, 25% of them seen only once. This sample also belongs to another study, concerning T cells of mothers and their children.

The sequencing input was blood. Source of these receptors: a boy younger than 18 in good health.

The J gene is TRBJ2-1, the V gene TRBV7-9; tentatively, D is TRBD2 (5 bases). The DNA end is a closer match to TRBJ2-7, so the J assignment may be wrong. This CDR3 contains 16 residues. Germline V lookup: CDR1 SEHNR, CDR2 FQNEAQ (reference sequence). CDR3 sequence: CASSFSSGVSSYEQYF. CDR3 DNA sequence: TGTGCCAGCAGTTTCTCGTCCGGGGTCAGCTCCTACGAGCAGTACTTC.

In its sample, this clonotype was seen a few times. V usage is TRBV20-1 and J usage is TRBJ1-2, with D unresolved. V shed 5 bases and J shed 3 bases, with 1 base lying between them. This CDR3 comprises 9 residues. Per the germline V gene, CDR1 is DFQATT and CDR2 is SNEGSKA (reference sequence). CDR3 amino acids: CSADYGYTF. The CDR3 region has the DNA TGCAGTGCTGACTATGGCTACACCTTC.

This chain links TRBV5-5 with TRBJ2-7; D is perhaps TRBD1 (6 bases). The CDR3 loop spans 14 amino acids. Germline V gene data show CDR1 as SGHKS and CDR2 as YYEKEE (reference sequence). V was clipped by 2 bases and J by 3 bases, with 12 bases between them. This chain's CDR3 is CASSFGQRYYEQYF. CDR3 DNA: TGTGCCAGCAGCTTCGGACAGAGATACTACGAGCAGTACTTC.

The rearrangement uses TRBV29-1 and TRBJ1-1; 9 bases align to TRBD1. Germline values: CDR1 SQVTM, CDR2 ANQGSEA. The length of the CDR3 is 14 residues. Unmatched junction bases numbered 10, after V lost 7 bases and J lost 4 bases. The CDR3 nucleotides are TGCAGCGGCGGAAAATCACAGGGGGCCACTGAAGCTTTCTTT. This encodes CSGGKSQGATEAFF. Together with reference TRBV29-1 and TRBJ1-1, the CDR3 gives the full variable domain: SAVISQKPSRDICQRGTSLTIQCQVDSQVTMMFWYRQQPGQSLTLIATANQGSEATYESGFVIDKFPISRPNLTFSTLTVSNMSPEDSSIYLCSGGKSQGATEAFFGQGTRLTVV.

This sequence joins TRBV7-9 and TRBJ2-5, with no clear D. V was cut by 2 bases and J by 4 bases, with 11 bases left in between. The germline CDR1 and CDR2 sequences are SEHNR and FQNEAQ (reference sequence). CDR3 length equals 14 residues. The CDR3 is CASSLTQSRETQYF. The CDR3 DNA reads as TGTGCCAGCAGCTTAACTCAATCGCGAGAGACCCAGTACTTC.

The rearrangement joins TRBV12-3 or TRBV12-4 to TRBJ2-5; D not resolved. The CDR3 runs 12 residues. V gave up 3 bases and J gave up 4 bases, with 6 bases separating them. The chain's CDR3 is CASSFQRETQYF. DNA of the CDR3: TGTGCCAGCAGTTTTCAGAGAGAGACCCAGTACTTC.

This clonotype occurred a few times. One end of the junction does not line up with germline, which may come from a read error. Written as DNA, the CDR3 is TGTGCCAGCAGTGAACAGGGTTGGAATCAGCCCCAGCACTTT. Residues: CASSEQGWNQPQHF. The chain couples TRBV6-1 to TRBJ1-5; possibly TRBD1 for D (5 bases). CDR1 and CDR2 from the germline V gene are MNHNS and SASEGT. The CDR3 length is 14 residues.

The chain recombines TRBV12-3 or TRBV12-4 with TRBJ2-5; TRBD1 matches 9 bases. The CDR3 contains 14 residues. With V trimmed by 7 bases and J by 4 bases, 7 bases remained unmatched. CDR3 in DNA: TGTGCCAGCAATCTACAGGGGGCAGGAGAGACCCAGTACTTC. This sequence encodes CASNLQGAGETQYF.